This TCR beta chain comes out of a study of OX40 agonist ivuxolimab in advanced cancers. On the study more broadly: Anti-PD-1, anti-PD-L1 or anti-CTLA-4 therapy given earlier was allowed, and approximately 43% had some.

Sequencing was performed with immunoSEQ multiplex PCR; in TCRdb, only in-frame clones are kept and a portion is missing. Counted here are approximately 90,000 clones, 91% occurring once; the ten biggest clones make up roughly 8.9%. The CDR3 totals 16 residues. Germline V gives CDR1 KGHSH, CDR2 LQKENI. J was trimmed by 5 bases and V by 6 bases; bases with no gene match: 11. With respect to this clone: Antigen specificity is unknown.

General study findings and limits: Normalized T-cell clonal expansion was also low in some nonresponders.

The chain couples TRBV18 to TRBJ2-5; the match to TRBD2 covers 11 bases. The sequence was obtained from an adult with an advanced solid tumor such as melanoma, head and neck, liver or kidney cancer. This specimen was CD4+ or CD8+ T cells sorted from blood, taken in a trial of the OX40 agonist ivuxolimab. The CDR3 DNA reads as TGTGCCAGCTCCCCTACGCTAGCGGGAGGAGATGAGACCCAGTACTTC. Translating it yields CASSPTLAGGDETQYF.